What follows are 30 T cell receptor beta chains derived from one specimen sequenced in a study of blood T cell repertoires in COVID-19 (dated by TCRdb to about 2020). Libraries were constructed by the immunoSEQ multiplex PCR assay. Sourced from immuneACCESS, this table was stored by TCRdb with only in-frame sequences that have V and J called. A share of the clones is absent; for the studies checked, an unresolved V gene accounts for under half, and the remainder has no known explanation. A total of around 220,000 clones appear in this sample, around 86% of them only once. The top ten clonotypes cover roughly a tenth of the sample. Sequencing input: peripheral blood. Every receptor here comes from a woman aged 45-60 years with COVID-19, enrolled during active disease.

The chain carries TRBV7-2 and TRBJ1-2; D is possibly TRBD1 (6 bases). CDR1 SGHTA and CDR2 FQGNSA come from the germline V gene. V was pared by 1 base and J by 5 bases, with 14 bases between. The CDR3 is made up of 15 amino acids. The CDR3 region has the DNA TGTGCCAGCAGCTTAGGTCCAGGGGTAGGGTATGGCTACACCTTC. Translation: CASSLGPGVGYGYTF.

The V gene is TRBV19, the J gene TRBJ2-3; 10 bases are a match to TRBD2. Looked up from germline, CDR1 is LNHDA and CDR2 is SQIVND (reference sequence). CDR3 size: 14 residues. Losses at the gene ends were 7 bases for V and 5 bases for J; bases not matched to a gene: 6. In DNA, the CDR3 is TGTGCCAGTAAGGAGCGGGGGGGCCAAGATACGCAGTATTTT. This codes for CASKERGGQDTQYF.

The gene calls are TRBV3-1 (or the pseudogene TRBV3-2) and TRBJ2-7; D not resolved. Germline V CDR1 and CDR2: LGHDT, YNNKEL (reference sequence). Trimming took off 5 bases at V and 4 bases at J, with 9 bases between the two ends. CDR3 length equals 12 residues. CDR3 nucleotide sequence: TGTGCCAGCAGCAAAAGGAGTTACGAGCAGTACTTC. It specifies CASSKRSYEQYF.

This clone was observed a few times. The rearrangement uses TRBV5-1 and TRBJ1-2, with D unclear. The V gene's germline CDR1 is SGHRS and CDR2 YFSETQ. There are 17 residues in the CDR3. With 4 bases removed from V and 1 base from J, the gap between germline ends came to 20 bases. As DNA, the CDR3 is TGCGCCAGCAGCGACGGACTTTGGGCCCGGGGTAACTATGGCTACACCTTC. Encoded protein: CASSDGLWARGNYGYTF.

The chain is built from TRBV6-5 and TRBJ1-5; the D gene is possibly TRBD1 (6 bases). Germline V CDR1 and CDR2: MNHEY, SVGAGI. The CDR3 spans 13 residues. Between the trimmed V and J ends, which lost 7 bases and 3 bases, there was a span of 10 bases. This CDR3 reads CASMRTANQPQHF. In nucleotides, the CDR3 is TGTGCCAGCATGCGGACAGCCAATCAGCCCCAGCATTTT.

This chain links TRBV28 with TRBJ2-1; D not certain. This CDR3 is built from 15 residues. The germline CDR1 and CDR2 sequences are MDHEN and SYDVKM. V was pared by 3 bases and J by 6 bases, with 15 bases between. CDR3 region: CASSLRGRWSNEQFF. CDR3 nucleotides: TGTGCCAGCAGTTTGCGAGGAAGGTGGAGCAATGAGCAGTTCTTC.

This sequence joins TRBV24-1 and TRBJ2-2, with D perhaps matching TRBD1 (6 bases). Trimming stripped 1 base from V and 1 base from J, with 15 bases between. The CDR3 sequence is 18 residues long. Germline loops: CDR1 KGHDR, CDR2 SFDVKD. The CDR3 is CATSDFFIVGQNTGELFF. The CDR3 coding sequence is TGTGCCACCAGTGATTTTTTCATAGTGGGACAGAACACCGGGGAGCTGTTTTTT.

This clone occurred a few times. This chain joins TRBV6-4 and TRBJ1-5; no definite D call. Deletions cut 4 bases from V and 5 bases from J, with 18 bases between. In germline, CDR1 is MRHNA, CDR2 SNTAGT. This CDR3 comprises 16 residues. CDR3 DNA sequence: TGTGCCAGCAGTGGGGAGGCAGCCATATATCATCAGCCCCAGCATTTT. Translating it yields CASSGEAAIYHQPQHF.

The chain's CDR3 is CASSTADRDSPLHF. The CDR3 bases are TGTGCCAGCAGCACCGCGGACAGGGATTCACCCCTCCACTTT. The gene calls are TRBV5-6 and TRBJ1-6; 8 bases map to TRBD1. V shed 4 bases and J 8 bases; nucleotides not matched to a gene: 5. The germline V gene encodes CDR1 SGHDT and CDR2 YYEEEE. The CDR3 extends over 14 amino acids.

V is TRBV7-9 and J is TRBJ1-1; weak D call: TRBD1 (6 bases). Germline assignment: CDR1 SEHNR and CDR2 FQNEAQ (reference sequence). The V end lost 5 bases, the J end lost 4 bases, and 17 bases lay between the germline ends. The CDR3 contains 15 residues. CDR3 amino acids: CASSAQGFVGTEAFF. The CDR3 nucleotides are TGTGCCAGCAGCGCCCAGGGGTTCGTGGGCACTGAAGCTTTCTTT.

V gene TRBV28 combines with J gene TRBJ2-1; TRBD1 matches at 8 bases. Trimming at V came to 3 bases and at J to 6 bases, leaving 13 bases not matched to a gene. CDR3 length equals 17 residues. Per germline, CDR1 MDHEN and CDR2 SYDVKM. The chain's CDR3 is CASSFTHRTGMGNEQFF. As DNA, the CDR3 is TGTGCCAGCAGTTTCACGCACCGGACAGGGATGGGCAATGAGCAGTTCTTC.

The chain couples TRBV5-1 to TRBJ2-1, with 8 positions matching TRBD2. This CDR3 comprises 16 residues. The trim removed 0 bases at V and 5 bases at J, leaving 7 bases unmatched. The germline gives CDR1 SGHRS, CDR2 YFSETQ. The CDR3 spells CASSLEWTSRNNEQFF. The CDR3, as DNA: TGCGCCAGCAGCTTGGAATGGACTAGCCGAAACAATGAGCAGTTCTTC.

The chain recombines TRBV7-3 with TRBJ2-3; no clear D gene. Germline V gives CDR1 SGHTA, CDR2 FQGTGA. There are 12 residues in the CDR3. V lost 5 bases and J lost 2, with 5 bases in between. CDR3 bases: TGTGCCAGCAGCCCGTTCACAGATACGCAGTATTTT. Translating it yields CASSPFTDTQYF. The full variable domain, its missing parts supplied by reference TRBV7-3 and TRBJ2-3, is GAGVSQTPSNKVTEKGKYVELRCDPISGHTALYWYRQSLGQGPEFLIYFQGTGAADDSGLPNDRFFAVRPEGSVSTLKIQRTERGDSAVYLCASSPFTDTQYFGPGTRLTVL.

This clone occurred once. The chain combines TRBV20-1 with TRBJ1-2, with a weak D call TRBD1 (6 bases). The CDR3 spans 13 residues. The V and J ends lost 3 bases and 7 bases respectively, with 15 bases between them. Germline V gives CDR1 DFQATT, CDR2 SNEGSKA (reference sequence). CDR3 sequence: CSASRARGPGYTF. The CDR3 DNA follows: TGCAGTGCTAGTAGGGCCAGGGGACCTGGCTACACCTTC.

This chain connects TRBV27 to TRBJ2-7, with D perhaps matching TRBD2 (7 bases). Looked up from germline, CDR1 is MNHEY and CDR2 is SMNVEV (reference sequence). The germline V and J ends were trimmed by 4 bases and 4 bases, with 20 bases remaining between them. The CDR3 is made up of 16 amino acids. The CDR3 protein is CASSWGEGDRSYEQYF. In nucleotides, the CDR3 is TGTGCCAGCAGTTGGGGGGAGGGTGACAGGAGTTACGAGCAGTACTTC.

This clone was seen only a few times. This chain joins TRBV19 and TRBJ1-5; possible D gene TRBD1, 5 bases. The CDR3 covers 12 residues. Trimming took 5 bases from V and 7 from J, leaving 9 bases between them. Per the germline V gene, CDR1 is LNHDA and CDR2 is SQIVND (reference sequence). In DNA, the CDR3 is TGTGCCAGTAGTCCGAAGGGGCAGCCCCAGCATTTT. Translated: CASSPKGQPQHF.

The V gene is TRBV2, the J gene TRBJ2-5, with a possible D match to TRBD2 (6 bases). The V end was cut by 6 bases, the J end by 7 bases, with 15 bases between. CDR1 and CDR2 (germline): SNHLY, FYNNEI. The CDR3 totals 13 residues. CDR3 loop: CASRTRLEGTQYF. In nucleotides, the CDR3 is TGTGCCAGCAGGACGAGACTAGAAGGGACCCAGTACTTC. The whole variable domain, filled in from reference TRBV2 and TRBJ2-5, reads EPEVTQTPSHQVTQMGQEVILRCVPISNHLYFYWYRQILGQKVEFLVSFYNNEISEKSEIFDDQFSVERPDGSNFTLKIRSTKLEDSAMYFCASRTRLEGTQYFGPGTRLLVL.

DNA for the CDR3: TGTGCCAGCAGCCTGGGGGGACTAGCAGATCCCTACGAGCAGTACTTC. Translation gives CASSLGGLADPYEQYF. This chain links TRBV5-4 with TRBJ2-7; 9 positions match TRBD2. CDR3 size: 16 residues. V was clipped by 4 bases and J by 2 bases; unmatched bases: 10. Looked up from germline, CDR1 is SGHNT and CDR2 is YYREEE (reference sequence). The variable domain in full, completed from reference TRBV5-4 and TRBJ2-7, reads ETGVTQSPTHLIKTRGQQVTLRCSSQSGHNTVSWYQQALGQGPQFIFQYYREEENGRGNFPPRFSGLQFPNYSSELNVNALELDDSALYLCASSLGGLADPYEQYFGPGTRLTVT.

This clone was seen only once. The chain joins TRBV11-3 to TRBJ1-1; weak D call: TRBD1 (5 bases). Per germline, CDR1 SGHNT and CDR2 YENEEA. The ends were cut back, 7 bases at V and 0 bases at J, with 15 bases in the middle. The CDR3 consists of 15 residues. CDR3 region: CASMPGPFMNTEAFF. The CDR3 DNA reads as TGTGCCAGCATGCCAGGGCCTTTCATGAACACTGAAGCTTTCTTT.

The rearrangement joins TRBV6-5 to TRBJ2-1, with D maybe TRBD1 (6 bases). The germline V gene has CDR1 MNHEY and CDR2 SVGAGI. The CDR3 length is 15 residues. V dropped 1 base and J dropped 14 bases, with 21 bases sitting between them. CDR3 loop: CASSYYSTGTSEKFF. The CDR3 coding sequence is TGTGCCAGCAGTTACTATTCAACAGGGACATCAGAGAAGTTCTTC.

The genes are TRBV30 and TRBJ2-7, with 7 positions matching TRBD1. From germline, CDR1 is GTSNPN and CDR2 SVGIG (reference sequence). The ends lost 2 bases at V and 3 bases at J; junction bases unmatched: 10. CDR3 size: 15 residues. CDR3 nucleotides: TGTGCCTGGAGTCCAAGGGGGCTTGTTCTCTACGAGCAGTACGTC. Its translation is CAWSPRGLVLYEQYV.

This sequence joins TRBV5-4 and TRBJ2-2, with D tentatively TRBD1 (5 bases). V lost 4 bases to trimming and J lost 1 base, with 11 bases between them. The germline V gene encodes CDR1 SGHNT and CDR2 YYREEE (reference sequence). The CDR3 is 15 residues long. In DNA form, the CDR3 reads TGTGCCAGCAGCCAGGGCCTTCAGAACACCGGGGAGCTGTTTTTT. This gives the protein CASSQGLQNTGELFF. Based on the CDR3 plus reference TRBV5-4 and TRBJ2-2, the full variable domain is ETGVTQSPTHLIKTRGQQVTLRCSSQSGHNTVSWYQQALGQGPQFIFQYYREEENGRGNFPPRFSGLQFPNYSSELNVNALELDDSALYLCASSQGLQNTGELFFGEGSRLTVL.

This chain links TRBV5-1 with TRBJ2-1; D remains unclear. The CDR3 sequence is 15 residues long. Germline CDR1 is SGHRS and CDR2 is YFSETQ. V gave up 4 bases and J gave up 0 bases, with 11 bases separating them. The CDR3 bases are TGCGCCAGCAGCACCCTTAGGAGCTCCTACAATGAGCAGTTCTTC. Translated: CASSTLRSSYNEQFF.

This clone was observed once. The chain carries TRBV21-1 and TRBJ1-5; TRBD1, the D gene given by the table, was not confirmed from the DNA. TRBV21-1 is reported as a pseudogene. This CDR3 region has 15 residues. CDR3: CASARDRGVAQPQHF. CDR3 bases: TGTGCCAGCGCAAGGGACAGAGGGGTTGCTCAGCCCCAGCATTTT.

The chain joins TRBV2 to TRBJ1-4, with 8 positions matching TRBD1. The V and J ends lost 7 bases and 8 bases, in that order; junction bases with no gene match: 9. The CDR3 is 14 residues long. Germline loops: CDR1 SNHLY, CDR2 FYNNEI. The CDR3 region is CASNPRGLREKLFF. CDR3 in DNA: TGTGCCAGCAATCCCAGGGGGCTCCGGGAAAAACTGTTTTTT.

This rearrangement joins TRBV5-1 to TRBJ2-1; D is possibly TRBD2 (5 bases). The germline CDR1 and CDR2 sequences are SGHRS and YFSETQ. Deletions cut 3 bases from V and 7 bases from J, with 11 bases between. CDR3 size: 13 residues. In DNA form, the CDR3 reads TGCGCCAGCAGCTCCTGGACTCCGAATGAGCAGTTCTTC. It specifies CASSSWTPNEQFF.

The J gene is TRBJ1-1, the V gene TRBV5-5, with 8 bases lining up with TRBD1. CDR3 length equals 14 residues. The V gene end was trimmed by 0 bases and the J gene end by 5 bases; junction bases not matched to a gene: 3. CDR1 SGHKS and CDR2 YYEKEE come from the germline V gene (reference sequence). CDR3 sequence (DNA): TGTGCCAGCAGCTTGGGGACAGGGTGGACTGAAGCTTTCTTT. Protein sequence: CASSLGTGWTEAFF.

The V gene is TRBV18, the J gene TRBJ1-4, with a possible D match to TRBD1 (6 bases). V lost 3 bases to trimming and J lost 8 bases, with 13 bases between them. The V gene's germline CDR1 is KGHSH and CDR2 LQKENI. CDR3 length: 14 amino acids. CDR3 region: CASSPSSGEEKLFF. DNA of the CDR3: TGTGCCAGCTCACCGTCCTCAGGGGAAGAAAAACTGTTTTTT.

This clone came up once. The DNA of the CDR3 is TGCGCCAGCAGCCCCTCAAGCGGGGGGGTTGGCGGGGAGCTGTTTTTT. It translates to CASSPSSGGVGGELFF. This chain joins TRBV4-3 and TRBJ2-2, with 10 bases identical to TRBD2. From germline, CDR1 is LGHNA and CDR2 YSLEER. The CDR3 loop spans 16 amino acids. Losses at the gene ends were 4 bases for V and 7 bases for J; bases not matched to a gene: 9.

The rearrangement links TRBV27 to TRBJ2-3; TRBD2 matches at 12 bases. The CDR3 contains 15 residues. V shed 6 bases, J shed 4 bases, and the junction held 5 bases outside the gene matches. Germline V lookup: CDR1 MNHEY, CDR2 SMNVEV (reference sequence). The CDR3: CASSAGLAGSDTQYF. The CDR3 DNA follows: TGTGCCAGCAGCGCTGGACTAGCGGGATCAGATACGCAGTATTTT.